The TCR beta chain described here comes from a study of identical twins. General observations from the study: Conclusions were drawn cross-sectionally by statistical analysis, without following the same donors.

Germline lookup yields CDR1 MNHNS and CDR2 SASEGT. The CDR3 contains 14 residues. From the 5' RACE reads, TCRdb called clonotypes with MiXCR, one entry per CDR3 protein. The sample carries 400,000 to 500,000 distinct CDR3 sequences, around 15% recorded once. In this sample, this clonotype turned up a few times. The antigen remains unidentified. Relative to the germline gene, one junction end is altered; a read error may explain this. These same records also appear under a second study, on yellow fever vaccine responses in identical twins.

V and J are TRBV6-1 and TRBJ2-7, with D tentatively TRBD1 (6 bases). The specimen sequenced was CD4+ T cells sorted from blood. The sequence was obtained from a woman aged 18-29 years in good health. This CDR3 reads CASRAISGTNEQYF. The DNA of the CDR3 is TGTGCCAGCAGAGCGATTTCCGGGACAAACGAACAGTACTTC.